This T cell receptor beta chain emerged from a study of OX40 agonist ivuxolimab in advanced cancers. This clone was observed a few times. The same CDR3 also results from other DNA sequences found in this sample. The repertoire was sequenced with immunoSEQ multiplex PCR; TCRdb's copy has only in-frame clones and lacks some. The sample yields around 74,000 clones, roughly 80% seen once. The V end lost 7 bases, the J end lost 1 base, and 17 bases lay between the germline ends. CDR1 is MNHEY, CDR2 SMNVEV, per germline (reference sequence). The length of the CDR3 is 15 residues. The J gene is TRBJ2-7, the V gene TRBV27; the D gene is possibly TRBD1 (6 bases). This sequence was found in an adult with an advanced solid tumor such as melanoma, head and neck, liver or kidney cancer. Sequencing used CD4+ or CD8+ T cells sorted from blood, obtained in a trial of the OX40 agonist ivuxolimab. CDR3 amino acids: CASKGPGANSYEQYF. The CDR3 nucleotides are TGTGCCAGCAAGGGTCCAGGGGCGAATTCCTACGAGCAGTACTTC.